This TCR beta chain was recovered during a study of radiotherapy plus CTLA-4 blockade in lung cancer. Some clones are missing from TCRdb's copy, which holds only in-frame ones; the method was immunoSEQ multiplex PCR. The sample records approximately 65,000 clones, 60% to 85% being singletons. Focal radiation and CTLA-4 blockade (ipilimumab) were tested in chemo-refractory metastatic non-small-cell lung cancer patients. This clone was seen a single time. No antigen is known for it. The CDR3 sequence is 11 residues long. The ends were cut back, 4 bases at V and 7 bases at J, with 11 bases in the middle. Germline-derived CDR1 and CDR2 are GTSNPN and SVGIG (reference sequence). The study, taken as a whole, reports: The study found tumor-derived TCR clones expanded in blood after radiotherapy plus ipilimumab. Early clonal dynamics of blood T cells, together with interferon-beta, were reported as the best response predictor.

This chain connects TRBV30 to TRBJ2-7; D is possibly TRBD2 (7 bases). The source was peripheral blood, collected from a patient treated with radiotherapy plus ipilimumab. The receptor was isolated from a human donor with non-small cell lung cancer who had a complete response to radiotherapy plus ipilimumab. CDR3: CAWKGGVEQYF. DNA for the CDR3: TGTGCCTGGAAAGGGGGGGTAGAGCAGTACTTC. The full variable domain, its missing parts supplied by reference TRBV30 and TRBJ2-7, is SQTIHQWPATLVQPVGSPLSLECTVEGTSNPNLYWYRQAAGRGLQLLFYSVGIGQISSEVPQNLSASRPQDRQFILSSKKLLLSDSGFYLCAWKGGVEQYFGPGTRLTVT.